The 2 T cell receptor beta chains below were found in one sample sequenced in a study of cytomegalovirus exposure and HLA in healthy donors. The PCR contained 60 Vbeta and 13 Jbeta primers. The protocol was immunoSEQ multiplex PCR, while the TCRdb copy is restricted to in-frame clones and leaves out a portion. The sample includes about 120,000 clones, about 10% of them seen just once. The material sequenced was PBMCs. These receptor sequences come from a woman younger than 35 in good health and CMV-seropositive.

This clone occurred a few times. V usage is TRBV28 and J usage is TRBJ1-5, with D uncertain. V lost 6 bases to trimming and J lost 4 bases, with 22 bases between them. This CDR3 is 17 amino acids long. Looked up from germline, CDR1 is MDHEN and CDR2 is SYDVKM. In DNA form, the CDR3 reads TGTGCCAGCAGCTTCTCGACTAATACCCGTGGGAATCAGCCCCAGCATTTT. It encodes CASSFSTNTRGNQPQHF.

This clone was seen a few times. The chain employs TRBV14 and TRBJ2-1; 11 nucleotides align to TRBD2. Germline values: CDR1 SGHDN, CDR2 FVKESK. There are 17 residues in the CDR3. V shed 4 bases and J 3 bases; nucleotides not matched to a gene: 8. This CDR3 is CASSLPPGTSGYNEQFF. In DNA form, the CDR3 reads TGTGCCAGCAGCCTACCGCCCGGGACTAGCGGCTACAATGAGCAGTTCTTC.